The source of this TCR beta chain is a study of T-cell memory formation after mild COVID-19. Note on this clonotype: Its target is unknown.

Study-wide points: CD4/CD8 balance held among clones contracting day 15 to 85, and later expanders leaned CD4+.

Constant-segment primers were used for 5'RACE, and the resulting TCR alpha and TCR beta cDNA libraries carried sample barcodes and UMIs. From the 5' RACE reads, TCRdb called clonotypes with MiXCR, one entry per CDR3 protein. The sample gives approximately 45,000 distinct CDR3 sequences, 6.6% of which show up once; 0.79% is in the top ten. This CDR3 comprises 17 residues. V gave up 1 base and J gave up 2 bases; unmatched junction bases: 7. Germline V gene sequence: CDR1 SGDLS, CDR2 YYNGEE. Sample: PBMCs or a T cell subset sorted from them (not recorded which). This sequence originates from an adult who had mild COVID-19 (a few samples of this study predate the infection). Cell type and time point are not known. The chain has TRBV9 and TRBJ2-5; 11 positions agree with TRBD2. CDR3 DNA: TGTGCCAGCAGCGTATACGGACTAGCGGGTGATCAAGAGACCCAGTACTTC. This sequence encodes CASSVYGLAGDQETQYF.